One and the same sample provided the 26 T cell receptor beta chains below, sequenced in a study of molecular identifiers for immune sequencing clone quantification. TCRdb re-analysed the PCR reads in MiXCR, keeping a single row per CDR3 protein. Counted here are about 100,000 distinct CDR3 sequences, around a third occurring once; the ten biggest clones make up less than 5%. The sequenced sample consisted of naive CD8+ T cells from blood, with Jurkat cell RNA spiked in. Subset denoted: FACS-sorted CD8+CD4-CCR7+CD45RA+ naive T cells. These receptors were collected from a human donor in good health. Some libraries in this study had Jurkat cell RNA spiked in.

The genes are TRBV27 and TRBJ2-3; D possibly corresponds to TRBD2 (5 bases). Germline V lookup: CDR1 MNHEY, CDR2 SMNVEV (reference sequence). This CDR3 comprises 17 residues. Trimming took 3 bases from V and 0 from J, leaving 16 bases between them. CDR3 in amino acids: CASSFTRTDESTDTQYF. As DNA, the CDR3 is TGTGCCAGCAGTTTTACCCGGACTGATGAGAGCACAGATACGCAGTATTTT.

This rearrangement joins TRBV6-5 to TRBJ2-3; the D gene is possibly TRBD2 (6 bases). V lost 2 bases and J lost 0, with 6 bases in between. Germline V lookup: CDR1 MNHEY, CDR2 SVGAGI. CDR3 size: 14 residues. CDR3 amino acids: CASSYGGSTDTQYF. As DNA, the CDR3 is TGTGCCAGCAGTTACGGAGGGAGCACAGATACGCAGTATTTT.

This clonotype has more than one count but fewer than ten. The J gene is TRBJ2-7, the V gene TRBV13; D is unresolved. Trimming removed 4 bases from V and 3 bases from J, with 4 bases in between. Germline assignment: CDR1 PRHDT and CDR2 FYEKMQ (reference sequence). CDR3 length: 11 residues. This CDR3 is CASSSNYEQYF. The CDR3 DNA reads TGTGCCAGCAGCTCCAACTACGAGCAGTACTTC.

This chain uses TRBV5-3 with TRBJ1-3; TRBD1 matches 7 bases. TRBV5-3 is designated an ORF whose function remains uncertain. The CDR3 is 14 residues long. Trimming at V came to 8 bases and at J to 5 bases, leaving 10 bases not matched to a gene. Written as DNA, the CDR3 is TGTGCCAGCAGTTCCGGGACAGATAGAAACACCATATATTTT. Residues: CASSSGTDRNTIYF.

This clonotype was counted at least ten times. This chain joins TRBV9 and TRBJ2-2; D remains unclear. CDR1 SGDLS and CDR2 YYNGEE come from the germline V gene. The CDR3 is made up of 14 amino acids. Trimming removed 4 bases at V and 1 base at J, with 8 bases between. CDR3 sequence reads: CASSPPRNTGELFF. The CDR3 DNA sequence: TGTGCCAGCAGCCCCCCGCGGAACACCGGGGAGCTGTTTTTT.

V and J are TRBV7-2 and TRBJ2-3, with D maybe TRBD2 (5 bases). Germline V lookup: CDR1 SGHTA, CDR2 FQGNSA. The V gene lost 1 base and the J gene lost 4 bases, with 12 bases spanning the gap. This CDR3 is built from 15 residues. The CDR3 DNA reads TGTGCCAGCAGCTTAGGAGGGTCGAATGCAGATACGCAGTATTTT. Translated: CASSLGGSNADTQYF.

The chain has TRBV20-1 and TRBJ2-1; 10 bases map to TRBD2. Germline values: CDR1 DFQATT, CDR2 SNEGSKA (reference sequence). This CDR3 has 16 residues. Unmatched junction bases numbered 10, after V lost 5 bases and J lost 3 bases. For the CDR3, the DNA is TGCAGTGCTGCCCCACCTCTAGCGGGAGTCTACAATGAGCAGTTCTTC. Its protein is CSAAPPLAGVYNEQFF.

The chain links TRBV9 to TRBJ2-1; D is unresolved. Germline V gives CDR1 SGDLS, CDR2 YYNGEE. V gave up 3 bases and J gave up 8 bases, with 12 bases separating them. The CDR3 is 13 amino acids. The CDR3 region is CASSGTVLDEQFF. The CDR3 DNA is TGTGCCAGCAGCGGGACCGTGTTGGATGAGCAGTTCTTC.

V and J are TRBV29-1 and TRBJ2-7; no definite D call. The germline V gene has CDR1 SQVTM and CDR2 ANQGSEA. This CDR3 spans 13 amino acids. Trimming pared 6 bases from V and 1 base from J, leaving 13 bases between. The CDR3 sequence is CSVTTTDSYEQYF. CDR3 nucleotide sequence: TGCAGCGTAACTACGACGGATTCCTACGAGCAGTACTTC.

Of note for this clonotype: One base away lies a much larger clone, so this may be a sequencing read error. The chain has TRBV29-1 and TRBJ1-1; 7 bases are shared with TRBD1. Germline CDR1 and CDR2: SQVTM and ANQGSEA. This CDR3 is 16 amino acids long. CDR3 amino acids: CSALKRQGFKNSEAFF. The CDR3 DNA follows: TGCAGCGCCCTGAAAAGACAGGGTTTCAAGAACTCTGAAGCTTTCTTT. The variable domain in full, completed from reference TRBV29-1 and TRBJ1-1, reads SAVISQKPSRDICQRGTSLTIQCQVDSQVTMMFWYRQQPGQSLTLIATANQGSEATYESGFVIDKFPISRPNLTFSTLTVSNMSPEDSSIYLCSALKRQGFKNSEAFFGQGTRLTVV.

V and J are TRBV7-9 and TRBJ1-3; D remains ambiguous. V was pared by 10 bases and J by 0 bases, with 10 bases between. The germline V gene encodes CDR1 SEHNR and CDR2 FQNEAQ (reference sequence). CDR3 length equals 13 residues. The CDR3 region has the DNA TGTGCCATCGAGGGATTCTCTGGAAACACCATATATTTT. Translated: CAIEGFSGNTIYF.

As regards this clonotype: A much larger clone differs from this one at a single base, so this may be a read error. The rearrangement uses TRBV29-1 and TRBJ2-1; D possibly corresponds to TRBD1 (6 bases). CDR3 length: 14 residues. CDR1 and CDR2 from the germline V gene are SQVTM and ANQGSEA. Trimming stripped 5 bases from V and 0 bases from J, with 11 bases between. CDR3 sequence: CSVLGGLSYNEQFF. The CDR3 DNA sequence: TGCAGCGTTTTAGGGGGTCTCTCCTACAATGAGCAGTTCTTC.

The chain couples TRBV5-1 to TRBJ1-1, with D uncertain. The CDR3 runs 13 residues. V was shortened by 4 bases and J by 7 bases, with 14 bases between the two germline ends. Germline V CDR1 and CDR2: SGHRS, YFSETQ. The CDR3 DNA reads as TGCGCCAGCAGCCCTGGCTCCGGTCATGAAGCTTTCTTT. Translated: CASSPGSGHEAFF.

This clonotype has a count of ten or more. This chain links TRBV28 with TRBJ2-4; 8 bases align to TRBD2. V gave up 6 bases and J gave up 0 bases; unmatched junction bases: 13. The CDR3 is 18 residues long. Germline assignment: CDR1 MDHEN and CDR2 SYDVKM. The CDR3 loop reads CASSPSGRWALAKNIQYF. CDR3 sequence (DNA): TGTGCCAGCAGCCCCAGCGGGAGATGGGCTCTAGCCAAAAACATTCAGTACTTC.

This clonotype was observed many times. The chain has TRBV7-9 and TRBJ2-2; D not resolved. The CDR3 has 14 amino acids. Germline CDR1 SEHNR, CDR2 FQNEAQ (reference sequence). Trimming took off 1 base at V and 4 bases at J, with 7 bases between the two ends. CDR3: CASSLDWTTGELFF. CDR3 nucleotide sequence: TGTGCCAGCAGCTTAGATTGGACCACCGGGGAGCTGTTTTTT.

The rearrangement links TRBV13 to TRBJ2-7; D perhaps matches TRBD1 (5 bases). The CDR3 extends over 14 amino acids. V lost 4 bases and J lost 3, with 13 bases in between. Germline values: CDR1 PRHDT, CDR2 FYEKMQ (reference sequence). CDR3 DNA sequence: TGTGCCAGCAGCTCGCAGGGCGCCAGCTACGAGCAGTACTTC. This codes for CASSSQGASYEQYF.

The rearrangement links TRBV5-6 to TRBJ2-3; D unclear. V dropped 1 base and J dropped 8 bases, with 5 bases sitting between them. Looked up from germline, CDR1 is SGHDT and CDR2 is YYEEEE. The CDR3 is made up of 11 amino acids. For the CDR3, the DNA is TGTGCCAGCAGCTTGACCGGTACGCAGTATTTT. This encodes CASSLTGTQYF.

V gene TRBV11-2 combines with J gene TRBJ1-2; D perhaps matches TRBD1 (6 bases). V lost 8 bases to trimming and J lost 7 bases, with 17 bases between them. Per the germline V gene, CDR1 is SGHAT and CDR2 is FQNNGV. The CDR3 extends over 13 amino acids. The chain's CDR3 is CASGSTTGIGYTF. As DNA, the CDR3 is TGTGCCAGCGGCTCAACTACAGGGATTGGCTACACCTTC.

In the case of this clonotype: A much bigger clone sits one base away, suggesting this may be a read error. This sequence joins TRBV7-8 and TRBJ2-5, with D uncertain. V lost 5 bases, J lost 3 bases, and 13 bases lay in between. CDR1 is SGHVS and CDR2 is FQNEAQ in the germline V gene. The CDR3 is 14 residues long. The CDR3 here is CASSPHRREETQYF. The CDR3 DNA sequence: TGTGCCAGCAGCCCCCACCGACGGGAAGAGACCCAGTACTTC.

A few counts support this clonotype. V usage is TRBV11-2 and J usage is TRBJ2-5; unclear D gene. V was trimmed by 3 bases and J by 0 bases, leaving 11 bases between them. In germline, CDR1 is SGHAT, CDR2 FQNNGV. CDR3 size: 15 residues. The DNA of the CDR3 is TGTGCCAGCAGCTTGACGGATTCGTACCAAGAGACCCAGTACTTC. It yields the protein CASSLTDSYQETQYF.

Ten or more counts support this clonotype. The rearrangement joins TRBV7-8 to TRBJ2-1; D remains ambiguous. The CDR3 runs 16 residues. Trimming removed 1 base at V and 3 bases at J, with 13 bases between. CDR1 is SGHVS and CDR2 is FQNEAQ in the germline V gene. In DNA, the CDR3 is TGTGCCAGCAGCTTAGAACCCGCCTTGGGCTACAATGAGCAGTTCTTC. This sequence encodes CASSLEPALGYNEQFF.

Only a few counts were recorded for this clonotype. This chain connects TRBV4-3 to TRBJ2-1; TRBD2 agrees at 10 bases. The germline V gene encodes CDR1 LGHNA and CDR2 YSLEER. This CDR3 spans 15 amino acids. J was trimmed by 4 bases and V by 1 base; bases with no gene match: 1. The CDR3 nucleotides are TGCGCCAGCAGCCAAGGGACTAGCGGATACAATGAGCAGTTCTTC. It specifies CASSQGTSGYNEQFF.

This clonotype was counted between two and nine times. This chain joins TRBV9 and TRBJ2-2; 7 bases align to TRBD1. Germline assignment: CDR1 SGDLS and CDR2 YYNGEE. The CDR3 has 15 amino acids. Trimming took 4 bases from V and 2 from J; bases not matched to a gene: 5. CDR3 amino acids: CASSSWDSNTGELFF. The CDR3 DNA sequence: TGTGCCAGCAGCTCATGGGACAGTAACACCGGGGAGCTGTTTTTT.

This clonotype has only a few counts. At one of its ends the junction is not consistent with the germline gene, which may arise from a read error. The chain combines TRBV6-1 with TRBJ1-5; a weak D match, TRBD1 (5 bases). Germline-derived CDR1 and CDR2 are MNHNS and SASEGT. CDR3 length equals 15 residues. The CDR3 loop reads CASRDQRGGRQPQQF. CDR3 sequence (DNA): TGTGCCAGCAGAGACCAGAGGGGAGGGAGACAGCCCCAGCAATTT.

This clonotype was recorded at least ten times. The chain's CDR3 is CASSYPRTYSYEQYF. For the CDR3, the DNA is TGTGCCAGCAGTTACCCCCGGACATACTCCTACGAGCAGTACTTC. The V and J genes are TRBV6-2 or TRBV6-3 and TRBJ2-7, with D tentatively TRBD1 (5 bases). V was clipped by 2 bases and J by 0 bases, with 11 bases between them. Per germline, CDR1 MNHEY and CDR2 SVGEGT. This CDR3 has 15 amino acids.

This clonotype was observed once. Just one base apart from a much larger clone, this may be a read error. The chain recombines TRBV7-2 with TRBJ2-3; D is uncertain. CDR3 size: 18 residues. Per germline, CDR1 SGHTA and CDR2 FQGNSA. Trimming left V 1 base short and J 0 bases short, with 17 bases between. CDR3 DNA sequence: TGTACCAGCAGCTTAGTGGGCTGGGCCACCGGGAGCACAGATACGCAGTATTTT. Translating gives CTSSLVGWATGSTDTQYF. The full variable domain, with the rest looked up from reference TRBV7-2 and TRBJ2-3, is GAGVSQSPSNKVTEKGKDVELRCDPISGHTALYWYRQSLGQGLEFLIYFQGNSAPDKSGLPSDRFSAERTGGSVSTLTIQRTQQEDSAVYLCTSSLVGWATGSTDTQYFGPGTRLTVL.